This paragraph reports one TCR beta chain. The V gene's germline CDR1 is SQVTM and CDR2 ANQGSEA. The CDR3 runs 14 residues. Unmatched junction bases numbered 4, after V lost 4 bases and J lost 2 bases. Original analysis: Nucleated cell counts were estimated from reference gene primer amplification. The data were produced by immunoSEQ multiplex PCR, yet TCRdb's version contains in-frame clones alone and is incomplete. The V and J calls and clone size are taken from that table; D and trimming were inferred from the DNA. The sample lists about 110,000 clones, approximately 80% seen once, with roughly 4% in the top ten. The source of the sample is a study of blood T cell repertoires in COVID-19. Study at large: Nucleic acid was either cDNA or gDNA, and it came from T cells, B-cell-depleted T cells, or PBMCs.

The chain joins TRBV29-1 to TRBJ1-3; 8 bases line up with TRBD1. The sequenced sample consisted of peripheral blood. This clonotype was obtained from a woman in her sixties or seventies with acute or convalescent COVID-19. The CDR3 DNA reads TGCAGCGTTGCCCCACAGGGGGCTGGAAACACCATATATTTT. Translated, it gives CSVAPQGAGNTIYF.